The 11 T cell receptor beta chains below were found in one sample sequenced in a study of T cells after yellow fever vaccination. Each CDR3 protein is one row after TCRdb ran MiXCR on the 5' RACE reads. The table has about 330,000 distinct CDR3 sequences, around 6.8% seen once. The input for sequencing was PBMCs, taken roughly 47 days after the first yellow fever vaccination. The receptors shown here come from a man aged 18 to 30 who received the YFV17D yellow fever vaccine.

The chain recombines TRBV19 with TRBJ2-3; TRBD1 or TRBD2 may be the D gene (6 bases each). The CDR3 has 16 amino acids. Trimming stripped 6 bases from V and 4 bases from J, with 20 bases between. Germline V gene sequence: CDR1 LNHDA, CDR2 SQIVND (reference sequence). CDR3 sequence: CASRNRAGRAADTQYF. The CDR3 bases are TGTGCCAGTAGGAACAGGGCCGGGAGAGCAGCAGATACGCAGTATTTT.

CDR3 sequence: CSIGVNYGYTF. The DNA of the CDR3 is TGCAGCATTGGGGTGAACTATGGCTACACCTTC. The chain has TRBV29-1 and TRBJ1-2, with D unresolved. Trimming removed 8 bases at V and 2 bases at J, with 9 bases between. This CDR3 has 11 amino acids. Germline CDR1 reads SQVTM; CDR2 reads ANQGSEA. Complete variable domain (other parts from reference TRBV29-1 and TRBJ1-2): SAVISQKPSRDICQRGTSLTIQCQVDSQVTMMFWYRQQPGQSLTLIATANQGSEATYESGFVIDKFPISRPNLTFSTLTVSNMSPEDSSIYLCSIGVNYGYTFGSGTRLTVV.

The genes are TRBV5-1 and TRBJ2-5; a weak D match, TRBD1 (5 bases). The CDR3 contains 13 residues. Germline V gene data show CDR1 as SGHRS and CDR2 as YFSETQ. V was shortened by 2 bases and J by 5 bases, with 10 bases between the two germline ends. CDR3 DNA: TGCGCCAGCAGCTTCGGACAAAGCGAGACCCAGTACTTC. This codes for CASSFGQSETQYF.

In this sample, this clonotype turned up many times. V gene TRBV7-8 combines with J gene TRBJ2-3; 7 bases line up with TRBD1. This CDR3 comprises 15 residues. V shed 3 bases and J 2 bases; nucleotides not matched to a gene: 5. Germline assignment: CDR1 SGHVS and CDR2 FQNEAQ. In nucleotides, the CDR3 is TGTGCCAGCAGCTTGCCGACAGGGCACACAGATACGCAGTATTTT. Its protein is CASSLPTGHTDTQYF.

The chain carries TRBV15 and TRBJ1-6; TRBD1 matches at 7 bases. The CDR3 length is 17 residues. V lost 2 bases and J lost 4; bases outside the gene matches: 8. The germline CDR1 and CDR2 sequences are LNHNV and YYDKDF (reference sequence). CDR3 region: CATSRQGGGLYNSPLHF. For the CDR3, the DNA is TGTGCCACCAGCAGACAGGGGGGAGGATTATATAATTCACCCCTCCACTTT.

This clonotype was picked up many times. The rearrangement uses TRBV9 and TRBJ2-6; possible D gene TRBD1, 5 bases. The CDR3 spans 15 residues. Between the trimmed V and J ends, which lost 3 bases and 4 bases, there was a span of 11 bases. Germline V lookup: CDR1 SGDLS, CDR2 YYNGEE. The CDR3 DNA reads TGTGCCAGCAGCGCCCAGGGTTCCGGGGCCAACGTCCTGACTTTC. Protein product: CASSAQGSGANVLTF.

To note about this clonotype: The junction departs from germline at one end; a sequencing error may be responsible. This sequence joins TRBV4-3 and TRBJ2-1; the D gene is possibly TRBD2 (6 bases). The CDR3 covers 16 residues. CDR1 LGHNA and CDR2 YSLEER come from the germline V gene. The CDR3 reads CAGSQEGGPVVGEQFF. The CDR3 coding sequence is TGCGCCGGCAGCCAAGAGGGAGGACCCGTAGTAGGTGAGCAGTTCTTC.

The chain couples TRBV7-9 to TRBJ2-5; D gene unclear. V lost 6 bases and J lost 5, with 7 bases in between. This CDR3 contains 11 residues. Germline assignment: CDR1 SEHNR and CDR2 FQNEAQ (reference sequence). The CDR3: CASRGSETQYF. The DNA for the CDR3 is TGTGCCAGCAGGGGGTCGGAGACCCAGTACTTC.

V is TRBV6-2 or TRBV6-3 and J is TRBJ2-1; D unclear. The germline CDR1 and CDR2 sequences are MNHEY and SVGEGT. The V end lost 7 bases, the J end lost 7 bases, and 11 bases lay between the germline ends. The CDR3 runs 12 residues. CDR3 coding DNA: TGTGCCAGCACCTCAGGTGGGAATGAGCAGTTCTTC. It specifies CASTSGGNEQFF.

This clonotype has a count of ten or more. This rearrangement joins TRBV20-1 to TRBJ2-3; TRBD2 aligns across 7 bases. Trimming took 3 bases from V and 3 from J; bases not matched to a gene: 0. This CDR3 contains 12 residues. Germline V gene lookup returns CDR1 DFQATT and CDR2 SNEGSKA (reference sequence). The CDR3 sequence is CSASGGTDTQYF. CDR3 DNA sequence: TGCAGTGCTAGCGGGGGGACAGATACGCAGTATTTT.

The chain carries TRBV7-9 and TRBJ1-5; possibly TRBD1 for D (5 bases). Germline V CDR1 and CDR2: SEHNR, FQNEAQ (reference sequence). V was cut by 4 bases and J by 7 bases, with 17 bases left in between. There are 15 residues in the CDR3. DNA for the CDR3: TGTGCCAGCAGCTCGAGGGGCAACCCGGGACAGCCCCAGCATTTT. Translated: CASSSRGNPGQPQHF.